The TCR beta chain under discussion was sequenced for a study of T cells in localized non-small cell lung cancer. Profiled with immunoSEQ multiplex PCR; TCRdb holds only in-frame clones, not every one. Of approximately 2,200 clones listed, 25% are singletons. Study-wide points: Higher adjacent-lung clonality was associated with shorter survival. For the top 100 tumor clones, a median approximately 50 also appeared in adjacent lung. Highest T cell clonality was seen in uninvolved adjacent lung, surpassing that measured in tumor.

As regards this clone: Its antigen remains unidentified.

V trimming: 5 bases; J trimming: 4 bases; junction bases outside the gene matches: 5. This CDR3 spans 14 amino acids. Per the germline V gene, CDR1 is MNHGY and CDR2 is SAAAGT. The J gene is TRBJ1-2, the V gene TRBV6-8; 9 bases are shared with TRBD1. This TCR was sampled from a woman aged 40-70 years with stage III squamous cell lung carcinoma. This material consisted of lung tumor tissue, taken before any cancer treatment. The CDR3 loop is CASSSRQGGYGYTF. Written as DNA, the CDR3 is TGTGCCAGCAGTAGCCGACAGGGGGGCTATGGCTACACCTTC.